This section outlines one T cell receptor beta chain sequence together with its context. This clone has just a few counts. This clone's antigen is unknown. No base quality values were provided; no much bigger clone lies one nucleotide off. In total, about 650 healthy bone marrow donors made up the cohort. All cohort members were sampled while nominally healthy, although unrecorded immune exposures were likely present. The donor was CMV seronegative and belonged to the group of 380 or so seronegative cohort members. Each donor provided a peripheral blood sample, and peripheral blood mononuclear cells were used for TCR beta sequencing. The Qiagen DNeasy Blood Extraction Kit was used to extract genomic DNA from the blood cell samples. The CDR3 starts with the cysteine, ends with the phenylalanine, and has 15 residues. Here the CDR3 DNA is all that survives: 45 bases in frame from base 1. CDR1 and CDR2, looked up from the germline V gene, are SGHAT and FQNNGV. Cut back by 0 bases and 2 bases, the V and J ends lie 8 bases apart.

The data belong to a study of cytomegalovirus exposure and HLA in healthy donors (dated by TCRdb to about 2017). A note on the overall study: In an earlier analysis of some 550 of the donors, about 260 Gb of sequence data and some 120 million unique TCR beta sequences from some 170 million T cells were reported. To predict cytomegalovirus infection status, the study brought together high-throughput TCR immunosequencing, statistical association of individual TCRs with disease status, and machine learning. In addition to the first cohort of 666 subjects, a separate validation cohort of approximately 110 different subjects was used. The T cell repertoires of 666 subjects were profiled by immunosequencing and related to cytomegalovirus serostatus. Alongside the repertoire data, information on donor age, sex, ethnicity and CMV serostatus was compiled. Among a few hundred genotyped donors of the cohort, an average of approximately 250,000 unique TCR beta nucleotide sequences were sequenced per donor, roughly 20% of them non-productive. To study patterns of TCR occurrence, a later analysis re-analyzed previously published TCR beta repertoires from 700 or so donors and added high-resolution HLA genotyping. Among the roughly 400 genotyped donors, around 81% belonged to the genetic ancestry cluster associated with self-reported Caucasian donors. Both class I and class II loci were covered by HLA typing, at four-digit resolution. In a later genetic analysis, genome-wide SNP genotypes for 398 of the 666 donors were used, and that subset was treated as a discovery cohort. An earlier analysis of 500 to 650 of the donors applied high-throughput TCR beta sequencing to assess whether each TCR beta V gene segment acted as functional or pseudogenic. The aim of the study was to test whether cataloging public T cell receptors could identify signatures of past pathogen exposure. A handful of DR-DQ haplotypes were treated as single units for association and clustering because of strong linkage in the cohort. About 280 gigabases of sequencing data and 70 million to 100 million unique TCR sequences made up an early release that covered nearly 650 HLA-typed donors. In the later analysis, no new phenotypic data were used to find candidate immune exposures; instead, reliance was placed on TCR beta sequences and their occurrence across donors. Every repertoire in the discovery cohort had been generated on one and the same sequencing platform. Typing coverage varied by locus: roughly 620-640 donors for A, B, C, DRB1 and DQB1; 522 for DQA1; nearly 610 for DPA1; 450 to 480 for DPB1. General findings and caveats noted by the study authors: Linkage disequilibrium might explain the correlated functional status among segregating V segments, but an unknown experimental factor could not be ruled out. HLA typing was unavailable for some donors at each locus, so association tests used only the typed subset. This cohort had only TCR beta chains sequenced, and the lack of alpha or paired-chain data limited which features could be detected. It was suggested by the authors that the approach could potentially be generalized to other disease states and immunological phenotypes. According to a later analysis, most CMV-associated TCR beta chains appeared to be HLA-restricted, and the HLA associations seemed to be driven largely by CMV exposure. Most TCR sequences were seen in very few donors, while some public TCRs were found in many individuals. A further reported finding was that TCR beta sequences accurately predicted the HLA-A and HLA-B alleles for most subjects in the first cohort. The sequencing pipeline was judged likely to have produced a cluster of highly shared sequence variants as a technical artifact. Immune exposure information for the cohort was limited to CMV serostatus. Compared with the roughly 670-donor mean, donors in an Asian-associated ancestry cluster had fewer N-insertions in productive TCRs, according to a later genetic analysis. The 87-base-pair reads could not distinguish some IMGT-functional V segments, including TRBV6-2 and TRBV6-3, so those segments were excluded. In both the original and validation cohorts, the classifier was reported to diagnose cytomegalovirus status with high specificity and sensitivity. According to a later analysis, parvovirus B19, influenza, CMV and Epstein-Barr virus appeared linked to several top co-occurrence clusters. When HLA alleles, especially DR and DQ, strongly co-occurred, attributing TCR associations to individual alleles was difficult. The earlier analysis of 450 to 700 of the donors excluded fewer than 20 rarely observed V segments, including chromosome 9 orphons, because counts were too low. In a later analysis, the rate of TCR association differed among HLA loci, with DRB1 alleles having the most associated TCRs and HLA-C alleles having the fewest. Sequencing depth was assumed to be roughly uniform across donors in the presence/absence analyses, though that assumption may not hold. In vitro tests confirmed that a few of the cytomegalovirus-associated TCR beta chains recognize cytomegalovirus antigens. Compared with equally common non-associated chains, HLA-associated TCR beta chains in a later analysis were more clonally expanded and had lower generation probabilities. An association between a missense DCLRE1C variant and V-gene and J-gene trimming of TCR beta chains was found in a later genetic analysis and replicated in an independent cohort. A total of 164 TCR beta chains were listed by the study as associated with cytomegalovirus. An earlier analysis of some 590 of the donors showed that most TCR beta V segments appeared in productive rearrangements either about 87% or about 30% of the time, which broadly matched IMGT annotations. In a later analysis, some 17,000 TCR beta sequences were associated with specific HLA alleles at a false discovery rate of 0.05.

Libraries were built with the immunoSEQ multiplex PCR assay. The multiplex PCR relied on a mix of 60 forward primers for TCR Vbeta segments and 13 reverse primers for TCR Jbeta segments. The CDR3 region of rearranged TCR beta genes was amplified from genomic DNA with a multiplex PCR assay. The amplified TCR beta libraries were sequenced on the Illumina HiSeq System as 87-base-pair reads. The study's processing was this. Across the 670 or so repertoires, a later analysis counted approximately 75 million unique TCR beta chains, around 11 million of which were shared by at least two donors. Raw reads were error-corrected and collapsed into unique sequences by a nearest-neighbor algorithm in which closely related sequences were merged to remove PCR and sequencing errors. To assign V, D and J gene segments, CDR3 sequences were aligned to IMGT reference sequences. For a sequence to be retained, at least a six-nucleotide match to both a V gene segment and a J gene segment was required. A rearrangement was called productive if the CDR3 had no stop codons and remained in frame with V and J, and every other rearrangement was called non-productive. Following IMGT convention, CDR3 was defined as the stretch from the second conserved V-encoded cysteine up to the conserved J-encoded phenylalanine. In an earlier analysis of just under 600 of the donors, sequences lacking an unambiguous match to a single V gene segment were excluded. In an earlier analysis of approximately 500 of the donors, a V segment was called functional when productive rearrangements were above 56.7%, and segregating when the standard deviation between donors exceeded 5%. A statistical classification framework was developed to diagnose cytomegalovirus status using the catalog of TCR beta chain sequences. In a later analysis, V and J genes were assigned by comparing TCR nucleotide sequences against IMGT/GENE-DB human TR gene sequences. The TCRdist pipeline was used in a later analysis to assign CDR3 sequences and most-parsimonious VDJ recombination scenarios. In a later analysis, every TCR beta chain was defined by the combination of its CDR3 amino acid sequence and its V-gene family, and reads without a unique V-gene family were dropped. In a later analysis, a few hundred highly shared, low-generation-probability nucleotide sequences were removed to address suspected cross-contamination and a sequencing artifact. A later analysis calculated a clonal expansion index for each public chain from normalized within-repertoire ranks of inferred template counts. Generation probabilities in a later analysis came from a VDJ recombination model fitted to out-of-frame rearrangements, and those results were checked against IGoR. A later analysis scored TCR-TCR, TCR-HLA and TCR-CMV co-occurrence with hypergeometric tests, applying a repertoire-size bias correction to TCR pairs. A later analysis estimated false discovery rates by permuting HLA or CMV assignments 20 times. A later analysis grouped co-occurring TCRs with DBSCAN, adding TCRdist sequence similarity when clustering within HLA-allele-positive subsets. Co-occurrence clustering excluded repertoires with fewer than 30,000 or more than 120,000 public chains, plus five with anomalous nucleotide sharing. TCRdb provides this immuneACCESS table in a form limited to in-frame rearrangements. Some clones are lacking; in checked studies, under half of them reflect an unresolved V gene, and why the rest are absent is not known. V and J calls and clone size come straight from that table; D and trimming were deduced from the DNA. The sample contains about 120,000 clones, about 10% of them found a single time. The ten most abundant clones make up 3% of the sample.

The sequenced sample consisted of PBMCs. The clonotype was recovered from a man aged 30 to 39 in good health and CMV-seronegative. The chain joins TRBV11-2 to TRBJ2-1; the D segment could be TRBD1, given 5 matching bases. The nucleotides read TGTGCCAGCAGCTTAGACAGGGTCACCTACAATGAGCAGTTCTTC. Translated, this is CASSLDRVTYNEQFF. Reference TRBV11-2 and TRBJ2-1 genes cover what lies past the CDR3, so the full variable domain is EAGVAQSPRYKIIEKRQSVAFWCNPISGHATLYWYQQILGQGPKLLIQFQNNGVVDDSQLPKDRFSAERLKGVDSTLKIQPAKLEDSAVYLCASSLDRVTYNEQFFGPGTRLTVL.